The 24 T cell receptor beta chains in this list originate from one sample, sequenced in a study of breast tumors, draining lymph nodes, adjacent tissues. In TCRdb, the multiplex PCR reads were re-called with MiXCR into one record per CDR3 protein. Here the sample spans over 150,000 distinct CDR3 sequences, roughly 30% being singletons. Samples came from axillary lymph nodes draining the breast cancer. What was sequenced was axillary lymph node tissue. The receptor set was obtained from a female donor with breast cancer. Some clones in this sample may be carry-over from other donors' samples.

This clonotype was seen only a few times. A much larger clone differs from this one at a single base, so this may be a read error. The CDR3 end shows no conserved phenylalanine or tryptophan, and so a read error is likely. The chain joins TRBV29-1 to TRBJ1-4, with D hard to call. Germline V gene data show CDR1 as SQVTM and CDR2 as ANQGSEA. Trimming took 4 bases from V and 8 from J, leaving 11 bases between them. The CDR3 contains 12 residues. For the CDR3, the DNA is TGCAGCGTTGTAAGTGGGCCGGAAAAACTGTTTTCT. Its translation: CSVVSGPEKLFS.

Concerning this clonotype itself: The CDR3 ends on some other residue instead of the conserved phenylalanine or tryptophan, so this is likely a read error. The DNA is left out, because the CDR3 cannot be placed on it with certainty; the CDR3 is given as TCRdb lists it. The rearrangement links TRBV7-3 to TRBJ1-2; TRBD1 was called by the table and not checked on the DNA. 8 amino acids form the CDR3, both terminal residues included. Germline CDR1 SGHTA, CDR2 FQGTGA. CDR3: CASSFGTA.

The CDR3 DNA is TGTGCCAGCAGTTCCCGCGGGACAGGGGGGTTTGTAGGAAACACCATATATTTT. It translates to CASSSRGTGGFVGNTIYF. The rearrangement links TRBV27 to TRBJ1-3; 11 bases line up with TRBD1. With V trimmed by 4 bases and J by 4 bases, 12 bases remained unmatched. The V gene's germline CDR1 is MNHEY and CDR2 SMNVEV (reference sequence). The CDR3 loop spans 18 amino acids.

The chain couples TRBV28 to TRBJ1-2, with 7 bases identical to TRBD1. J was trimmed by 7 bases and V by 2 bases; bases with no gene match: 4. CDR3 size: 13 residues. The germline gives CDR1 MDHEN, CDR2 SYDVKM. The CDR3 loop is CASSLREGAGYTF. For the CDR3, the DNA is TGTGCCAGCAGTTTAAGGGAGGGGGCTGGCTACACCTTC.

This clonotype appeared a single time. The J gene is TRBJ2-2, the V gene TRBV29-1; D is possibly TRBD1 or TRBD2 (5 bases each). Germline CDR1 and CDR2: SQVTM and ANQGSEA. The CDR3 has 14 residues. V gave up 8 bases and J gave up 4 bases, with 17 bases separating them. CDR3 sequence reads: CSLRDGYLTGELFF. CDR3 nucleotides: TGCAGCTTAAGGGACGGCTATCTCACCGGGGAGCTGTTTTTT.

The V and J genes are TRBV12-3 or TRBV12-4 and TRBJ2-1; 8 positions match TRBD2. This CDR3 spans 15 amino acids. V shed 3 bases, J shed 8 bases, and the junction held 9 bases outside the gene matches. CDR3 bases: TGTGCCAGCAGTTTCCGGGGGGGGCCGGCATATGAGCAGTTCTTC. The encoded protein is CASSFRGGPAYEQFF.

This clonotype was counted ten times or more. This may stem from a read error, because a much larger clone lies one nucleotide away. The chain employs TRBV6-5 and TRBJ1-3; no reliable D call. Germline values: CDR1 MNHEY, CDR2 SVGAGI. This CDR3 comprises 15 residues. The CDR3, as DNA: TGTGCCAGCAGTCACTCGTACAGCTCTGGAAACACCATATATTTT. It encodes CASSHSYSSGNTIYF.

The V and J genes are TRBV6-5 and TRBJ2-3; TRBD2 aligns across 10 bases. The length of the CDR3 is 16 residues. The junction had 7 bases not matched to a gene; V was cut back by 5 bases and J by 2 bases. The germline CDR1 and CDR2 sequences are MNHEY and SVGAGI. CDR3 region: CASSIAGGVNTDTQYF. CDR3 bases: TGTGCCAGCAGTATAGCGGGGGGCGTAAACACAGATACGCAGTATTTT.

The rearrangement joins TRBV7-9 to TRBJ1-1; tentatively, D is TRBD1 (6 bases). Germline V gene lookup returns CDR1 SEHNR and CDR2 FQNEAQ (reference sequence). This CDR3 region has 12 residues. V dropped 5 bases and J dropped 3 bases, with 7 bases sitting between them. CDR3 nucleotide sequence: TGTGCCAGCAGCCGACAGGACACTGAAGCTTTCTTT. Amino acids: CASSRQDTEAFF. Full variable domain (missing parts from reference TRBV7-9 and TRBJ1-1): DTGVSQNPRHKITKRGQNVTFRCDPISEHNRLYWYRQTLGQGPEFLTYFQNEAQLEKSRLLSDRFSAERPKGSFSTLEIQRTEQGDSAMYLCASSRQDTEAFFGQGTRLTVV.

Here the CDR3 DNA reads TGTGCCAGCAGCTTTACGACTAGCGACACAGATACGCAAAGGGAGGACGAAAAACTGTTTTTT. It specifies CASSFTTSDTDTQREDEKLFF. J is TRBJ1-4 and V is TRBV19, with D uncertain. Germline assignment: CDR1 LNHDA and CDR2 SQIVND (reference sequence). V was pared by 9 bases and J by 8 bases, with 40 bases between. The CDR3 runs 21 residues.

Notes on this clonotype: A read error may explain this, as a much larger clone is one base away. The rearrangement uses TRBV7-6 and TRBJ2-6; weak D call: TRBD1 (5 bases). There are 18 residues in the CDR3. The germline gives CDR1 SGHVS, CDR2 FNYEAQ. The CDR3 here is CASSLRQADLSGAHVLTF. The CDR3 region has the DNA TGTGCCAGCAGCTTACGTCAGGCAGACCTCTCTGGGGCCCACGTCCTGACTTTC.

V and J are TRBV28 and TRBJ2-2, with unresolved D. The V gene lost 8 bases and the J gene lost 4 bases, with 14 bases spanning the gap. From germline, CDR1 is MDHEN and CDR2 SYDVKM. The CDR3 is 14 residues long. The CDR3 region has the DNA TGTGCCAGCCGCTACCTAATTGGCACCGGGGAGCTGTTTTTT. Protein: CASRYLIGTGELFF. Based on the CDR3 plus reference TRBV28 and TRBJ2-2, the full variable domain is DVKVTQSSRYLVKRTGEKVFLECVQDMDHENMFWYRQDPGLGLRLIYFSYDVKMKEKGDIPEGYSVSREKKERFSLILESASTNQTSMYLCASRYLIGTGELFFGEGSRLTVL.

This chain connects TRBV18 to TRBJ2-2, with a weak D call TRBD2 (5 bases). CDR1 and CDR2 (germline): KGHSH, LQKENI. The germline V and J ends were trimmed by 2 bases and 5 bases, with 18 bases remaining between them. CDR3 length equals 17 residues. The DNA for the CDR3 is TGTGCCAGCTCACCAGCTGAGGCGACCCGGAGGACCGGGGAGCTGTTTTTT. Amino acids: CASSPAEATRRTGELFF.

This clonotype was seen only a few times. The chain links TRBV4-1 to TRBJ1-1; 10 bases map to TRBD1. Unmatched junction bases numbered 6, after V lost 2 bases and J lost 0 bases. CDR1 MGHRA and CDR2 YSYEKL come from the germline V gene. CDR3 length: 17 residues. In nucleotides, the CDR3 is TGCGCCAGCAGCCAAAGGGACAGGGGACTCTTGAACACTGAAGCTTTCTTT. Amino acid sequence: CASSQRDRGLLNTEAFF.

This clonotype was observed at least ten times. The chain carries TRBV18 and TRBJ2-1; 11 bases map to TRBD2. The germline V gene encodes CDR1 KGHSH and CDR2 LQKENI. The trim removed 3 bases at V and 7 bases at J, leaving 8 bases unmatched. The CDR3 consists of 16 residues. The CDR3 reads CASSPPGLAGGNEQFF. CDR3 sequence (DNA): TGTGCCAGCTCACCTCCGGGGCTAGCGGGAGGTAATGAGCAGTTCTTC.

This sequence joins TRBV12-3 or TRBV12-4 and TRBJ1-2, with D hard to call. The ends were cut back, 3 bases at V and 4 bases at J, with 12 bases in the middle. CDR3 size: 14 residues. The CDR3 DNA is TGTGCCAGCAGTTTCGACGGTCCTGCCTATGGCTACACCTTC. Its protein is CASSFDGPAYGYTF.

The chain has TRBV12-3 or TRBV12-4 and TRBJ2-2; 10 bases match TRBD1. V shed 6 bases, J shed 6 bases, and the junction held 13 bases outside the gene matches. This CDR3 region has 17 residues. CDR3 DNA: TGTGCCAGCAGCCACTACCGGACAGGGGGTGTGGCCGGGGAGCTGTTTTTT. This encodes CASSHYRTGGVAGELFF.

At least ten counts were recorded for this clonotype. The chain joins TRBV5-8 to TRBJ1-2; 7 bases map to TRBD1. Looked up from germline, CDR1 is SGHTS and CDR2 is YDEGEE. The CDR3 is 13 amino acids. V was pared by 4 bases and J by 5 bases, with 5 bases of the junction left unmatched. The CDR3 here is CASSLSTGYGYTF. The CDR3 nucleotides read TGTGCCAGCAGCCTCTCGACAGGGTATGGCTACACCTTC.

The chain recombines TRBV6-1 with TRBJ1-2; unclear D gene. Trimming removed 0 bases at V and 0 bases at J, with 11 bases between. Germline CDR1 is MNHNS and CDR2 is SASEGT. The CDR3 is made up of 16 amino acids. The chain's CDR3 is CASSEAWATSNYGYTF. The CDR3 nucleotides are TGTGCCAGCAGTGAAGCGTGGGCAACTTCTAACTATGGCTACACCTTC.

This clonotype was seen more than once but under ten times. The V gene is TRBV16, the J gene TRBJ1-5; D is possibly TRBD1 (5 bases). V was pared by 5 bases and J by 2 bases, with 10 bases between. The CDR3 has 14 amino acids. CDR1 and CDR2 (germline): KGHSY, FQNENV. The CDR3 loop is CASSAMGGNQPQHF. The CDR3, as DNA: TGTGCCAGCAGCGCAATGGGGGGCAATCAGCCCCAGCATTTT.

This clonotype was recorded a few times. The chain combines TRBV19 with TRBJ1-1; tentative D call: TRBD1 (5 bases). The CDR3 is 13 residues long. Germline V gives CDR1 LNHDA, CDR2 SQIVND (reference sequence). Trimming left V 5 bases short and J 9 bases short, with 16 bases between. This CDR3 is CASSPPRGGKAFF. In DNA form, the CDR3 reads TGTGCCAGTAGTCCCCCGAGGGGCGGAAAAGCTTTCTTT. Complete variable domain (other parts from reference TRBV19 and TRBJ1-1): DGGITQSPKYLFRKEGQNVTLSCEQNLNHDAMYWYRQDPGQGLRLIYYSQIVNDFQKGDIAEGYSVSREKKESFPLTVTSAQKNPTAFYLCASSPPRGGKAFFGQGTRLTVV.

About this clonotype itself: This could be a read error, since a much larger clone is one nucleotide away. The chain uses TRBV6-2 or TRBV6-3 and TRBJ2-7; 9 bases are shared with TRBD2. CDR1 and CDR2 from the germline V gene are MNHEY and SVGEGT. Germline trimming cut 10 bases from V and 6 bases from J; bases unmatched to any gene: 10. CDR3 length equals 13 residues. CDR3 coding DNA: TGTGCCAACTGTTTAGCGGGAGAAGGCGAGCAGTACTTC. This sequence encodes CANCLAGEGEQYF.

To note about this clonotype: The junction departs from the called germline gene at one end, perhaps through a read error. This sequence joins TRBV15 and TRBJ2-5, with 7 bases fitting TRBD2. CDR3 length: 15 residues. CDR1 is LNHNV, CDR2 YYDKDF, per germline (reference sequence). CDR3 sequence (DNA): TGTGCCACCCAGCCTAGCGGAATCCTCCAAGAGACCCTGTACTTC. Translation gives CATQPSGILQETLYF.

Concerning this clonotype itself: A much larger clone lies a single base off, so this may be a read error. This rearrangement joins TRBV6-6 to TRBJ1-5; perhaps TRBD1 as D (5 bases). Trimming cost V 5 bases and J 6 bases, with 20 bases left between them. CDR3 length equals 16 residues. Germline V gene data show CDR1 as MNHNY and CDR2 as SVGAGI (reference sequence). The DNA for the CDR3 is TGTGCCAGCAGTCGGAGGGGAGTGGGAGTGGCTCAGCCCCAGCATTTT. Its translation: CASSRRGVGVAQPQHF.